This T cell receptor (beta chain) comes out of a study of T cell responses to AZD1222 COVID-19 vaccine. Whole-study results and caveats: Unmutated variant regions reportedly attract nearly half of all spike-specific TCRs. Donors were chiefly white British, with a greater number of females, and clonal diversity was perhaps underestimated. There were repertoire samples only from the period after the peak T cell response.

Sequencing was performed with immunoSEQ multiplex PCR; in TCRdb, only in-frame clones are kept and a portion is missing. The table shows over 110,000 clones, with 80% to 95% occurring only once. There are 15 residues in the CDR3. CDR1 SGHNT and CDR2 YYREEE come from the germline V gene (reference sequence). V gave up 0 bases and J gave up 9 bases, with 18 bases separating them. For this clone: What it binds is not known.

This TCR was recovered from an adult in good health. V usage is TRBV5-4 and J usage is TRBJ2-5; D may correspond to TRBD1 or TRBD2 (5 bases each). Sequencing was performed on peripheral blood, taken on day 0 of AZD1222 vaccination. The CDR3 DNA is TGTGCCAGCAGCTTGGGTGGAGAGACAATGGGGGCCCAGTACTTC. It specifies CASSLGGETMGAQYF.